Listed here is a single T cell receptor (beta chain). No antigen is known for it. Repertoires were generated with immunoSEQ multiplex PCR, while TCRdb's copy carries only in-frame clones and drops some. Of 200,000 to 250,000 clones detected, 87% appear once; the ten largest clones hold more than 1.5%. The donors were part of the validation cohort, which consisted of over a hundred subjects and was separate from the first cohort of under 750 subjects. This specimen comes from a study of cytomegalovirus exposure and HLA in healthy donors. Study observations and caveats: Some TCR beta chains (roughly 160 of them) were listed as cytomegalovirus-associated. It was confirmed in vitro that a few of the CMV-associated chains were specific for CMV antigens.

The CDR3 totals 15 residues. Germline values: CDR1 SGHRS, CDR2 YFSETQ. V was clipped by 2 bases and J by 5 bases; unmatched bases: 7. The V call is TRBV5-1, the J call TRBJ2-1; 7 positions agree with TRBD2. The material sequenced was PBMCs. The origin of this receptor is a young woman in good health and CMV-seropositive. The CDR3 reads CASSLTSDGDNEQFF. Written as DNA, the CDR3 is TGCGCCAGCAGCTTAACTAGCGACGGGGACAATGAGCAGTTCTTC.